A single sample is the source of the 28 T cell receptor beta chains below, sequenced in a study of control samples from healthy donors and cancer patients. Method: immunoSEQ multiplex PCR; TCRdb's copy keeps in-frame clones and lacks some. The table records about 86,000 clones, roughly 89% of them present only once. The sample consisted of PBMCs. These receptors all stem from a woman in her 50s with colorectal cancer.

The V call is TRBV7-8, the J call TRBJ2-4; 7 nucleotides line up with TRBD1. Trimming removed 5 bases from V and 0 bases from J; junction bases left unmatched: 7. Germline V CDR1 and CDR2: SGHVS, FQNEAQ. The CDR3 is 16 amino acids. The CDR3 region has the DNA TGTGCCAGCAGCCCCTGGGACAGACTAGCCAAAAACATTCAGTACTTC. It translates to CASSPWDRLAKNIQYF.

The chain employs TRBV30 and TRBJ1-5; possibly TRBD1 for D (5 bases). The CDR3 extends over 14 amino acids. V was trimmed by 0 bases and J by 7 bases, leaving 13 bases between them. Germline values: CDR1 GTSNPN, CDR2 SVGIG (reference sequence). Here the CDR3 reads CAWSVGGGDQPQHF. The CDR3 DNA sequence: TGTGCCTGGAGTGTAGGTGGGGGGGACCAGCCCCAGCATTTT.

This clone was seen a few times. The rearrangement joins TRBV30 to TRBJ1-5; D possibly corresponds to TRBD1 (6 bases). The CDR3 totals 12 residues. CDR1 is GTSNPN, CDR2 SVGIG, per germline (reference sequence). V was pared by 2 bases and J by 11 bases, with 13 bases between. The CDR3 bases are TGTGCCTGGAGTCGGACCAAGGGGGCCCAGCATTTT. It yields the protein CAWSRTKGAQHF.

The chain couples TRBV30 to TRBJ1-2; D is possibly TRBD1 (5 bases). The length of the CDR3 is 12 residues. Deletions cut 0 bases from V and 8 bases from J, with 10 bases between. Germline CDR1 reads GTSNPN; CDR2 reads SVGIG (reference sequence). The CDR3 here is CAWSVWGGGYTF. CDR3 bases: TGTGCCTGGAGTGTATGGGGGGGAGGCTACACCTTC.

This sequence joins TRBV6-5 and TRBJ1-2; 7 bases agree with TRBD1. This CDR3 has 14 amino acids. Trimming took 4 bases from V and 6 from J; bases not matched to a gene: 8. The V gene's germline CDR1 is MNHEY and CDR2 SVGAGI. This CDR3 reads CASSFSGGTDGYTF. The CDR3 DNA sequence: TGTGCCAGCAGTTTCTCCGGGGGGACAGATGGCTACACCTTC.

The chain carries TRBV5-6 and TRBJ1-3, with D uncertain. V shed 4 bases and J shed 0 bases, with 14 bases lying between them. The CDR3 covers 16 residues. Germline V gene data show CDR1 as SGHDT and CDR2 as YYEEEE. CDR3 residues: CASSPRVDNSGNTIYF. CDR3 DNA: TGTGCCAGCAGCCCCCGCGTAGACAACTCTGGAAACACCATATATTTT.

The DNA for the CDR3 is TGCGCCAGCAGTCATTCCCCTAGCGGGTGCAATGAGCAGTTCTTC. Translation gives CASSHSPSGCNEQFF. V is TRBV23-1 and J is TRBJ2-1, with TRBD2 matching over 8 bases. TRBV23-1 is assigned to the ORF class and has an uncertain function. V lost 3 bases, J lost 6 bases, and 7 bases stayed unmatched. The CDR3 totals 15 residues.

This clone has only a few counts. This rearrangement joins TRBV7-6 to TRBJ1-1; D gene uncertain. CDR1 is SGHVS and CDR2 is FNYEAQ in the germline V gene. The CDR3 runs to 13 residues. V lost 5 bases to trimming and J lost 1 base, with 8 bases between them. The CDR3 sequence: CASSREENTEAFF. CDR3 coding DNA: TGTGCCAGCAGCAGGGAAGAGAACACTGAAGCTTTCTTT.

The chain couples TRBV12-3 or TRBV12-4 to TRBJ1-2; 10 nucleotides match TRBD1. The CDR3 sequence is 13 residues long. Trimming at V came to 6 bases and at J to 5 bases, leaving 3 bases not matched to a gene. The CDR3 coding sequence is TGTGCCAGCAGACAGGACAGGGGGTATGGCTACACCTTC. Its protein product is CASRQDRGYGYTF.

This clone was observed a handful of times. The V call is TRBV28, the J call TRBJ1-2; D is possibly TRBD1 (5 bases). The germline gives CDR1 MDHEN, CDR2 SYDVKM. V shed 8 bases and J shed 2 bases, with 12 bases lying between them. The CDR3 is 13 residues long. DNA of the CDR3: TGTGCCAGCCAACTCCAGGGAAACTATGGCTACACCTTC. Translating it yields CASQLQGNYGYTF.

This sequence joins TRBV4-3 and TRBJ2-1, with TRBD1 matching over 8 bases. CDR1 is LGHNA, CDR2 YSLEER, per germline. After removal of 0 bases from V and 3 bases from J, the junction contained 1 base not matched to a gene. The CDR3 consists of 15 residues. The CDR3 sequence is CASSQETGGYNEQFF. The CDR3 nucleotides are TGCGCCAGCAGCCAAGAAACAGGGGGCTACAATGAGCAGTTCTTC.

The chain couples TRBV4-2 to TRBJ1-2; weak D call: TRBD1 (5 bases). The V gene lost 3 bases and the J gene lost 8 bases, with 19 bases spanning the gap. This CDR3 is built from 15 residues. Germline CDR1 LGHNA, CDR2 YNFKEQ. CDR3 sequence reads: CASSHLGVGFEGYTF. DNA of the CDR3: TGTGCCAGCAGCCACTTAGGGGTGGGGTTTGAAGGCTACACCTTC.

This clone was detected only once. This chain links TRBV27 with TRBJ1-5; D remains ambiguous. The CDR3 totals 14 residues. V shed 5 bases and J shed 1 base, with 9 bases lying between them. Germline V CDR1 and CDR2: MNHEY, SMNVEV (reference sequence). CDR3 bases: TGTGCCAGCAGTACCCCCCCGAGCAATCAGCCCCAGCATTTT. Protein sequence: CASSTPPSNQPQHF.

This clone was picked up one time. This chain links TRBV12-5 with TRBJ1-4; D gene uncertain. The CDR3 covers 12 residues. Trimming shortened V by 0 bases and J by 7 bases, and 3 bases separated the two germline ends. CDR1 LGHNT and CDR2 FRNRAP come from the germline V gene. The CDR3 sequence: CASGLVGEKLFF. CDR3 bases: TGTGCTAGTGGTTTGGTCGGTGAAAAACTGTTTTTT.

The genes are TRBV12-5 and TRBJ2-1; 7 nucleotides agree with TRBD1. The ends lost 5 bases at V and 0 bases at J; junction bases unmatched: 7. The germline V gene has CDR1 LGHNT and CDR2 FRNRAP. This CDR3 contains 16 residues. Here the CDR3 DNA reads TGTGCTAGTGGTCCCTTCAGGACAGGCTCCTACAATGAGCAGTTCTTC. It codes for CASGPFRTGSYNEQFF.

V usage is TRBV14 and J usage is TRBJ2-1; 9 nucleotides match TRBD2. Germline assignment: CDR1 SGHDN and CDR2 FVKESK. Trimming removed 3 bases from V and 8 bases from J; junction bases left unmatched: 11. The CDR3 consists of 16 residues. The CDR3 nucleotides read TGTGCCAGCAGCCAGGGCTTAGCGGGGGTTGGACATGAGCAGTTCTTC. Its translation is CASSQGLAGVGHEQFF.

The chain is built from TRBV24-1 and TRBJ2-3; D gene uncertain. Per germline, CDR1 KGHDR and CDR2 SFDVKD. The CDR3 is 15 residues long. The V gene lost 5 bases and the J gene lost 1 base, with 12 bases spanning the gap. CDR3 coding DNA: TGTGCCACCAGTGCCCCCGGCGACGGCACAGATACGCAGTATTTT. Amino acids: CATSAPGDGTDTQYF.

The rearrangement links TRBV19 to TRBJ2-2; 8 bases fit TRBD1. This CDR3 is built from 16 residues. Germline V gene sequence: CDR1 LNHDA, CDR2 SQIVND (reference sequence). After removal of 7 bases from V and 7 bases from J, the junction contained 14 bases not matched to a gene. The DNA for the CDR3 is TGTGCCAGTACCGATCCCCGCAGGGGGCGTATCGGGGAGCTGTTTTTT. Amino acids: CASTDPRRGRIGELFF.

V is TRBV4-2 and J is TRBJ2-1; D not resolved. The germline CDR1 and CDR2 sequences are LGHNA and YNFKEQ. Trimming shortened V by 5 bases and J by 7 bases, and 6 bases separated the two germline ends. This CDR3 is built from 11 residues. The CDR3 nucleotides are TGTGCCAGCAGCGTAGGGAATGAGCAGTTCTTC. As protein: CASSVGNEQFF.

The chain has TRBV5-1 and TRBJ1-2; TRBD1 aligns across 8 bases. The V gene's germline CDR1 is SGHRS and CDR2 YFSETQ. V dropped 1 base and J dropped 7; count of bases not matched to a gene: 6. This CDR3 has 14 residues. CDR3 DNA: TGCGCCAGCAGCTTGCCGATTGGGACAGGTGGCTACACCTTC. Translated, it gives CASSLPIGTGGYTF.

This chain links TRBV7-2 with TRBJ1-1; TRBD1 aligns across 7 bases. This CDR3 is built from 15 residues. Germline values: CDR1 SGHTA, CDR2 FQGNSA. V shed 1 base, J shed 7 bases, and the junction held 9 bases outside the gene matches. The chain's CDR3 is CASSLGLRGGLEAFF. The CDR3 nucleotides are TGTGCCAGCAGCTTAGGCCTCAGGGGGGGACTTGAAGCTTTCTTT.

This rearrangement joins TRBV4-3 to TRBJ2-2; tentatively, D is TRBD2 (5 bases). V was shortened by 4 bases and J by 7 bases, with 19 bases between the two germline ends. Per the germline V gene, CDR1 is LGHNA and CDR2 is YSLEER. The CDR3 loop spans 16 amino acids. This CDR3 reads CASSLSAVPAGGELFF. The CDR3 DNA reads TGCGCCAGCAGCCTCTCAGCGGTCCCCGCGGGCGGGGAGCTGTTTTTT.

In its sample, this clone was seen once. This chain uses TRBV21-1 with TRBJ2-1. TRBV21-1 counts as a pseudogene. The CDR3 totals 12 residues. CDR3 sequence (DNA): TGTGCCGACGGTGGGGTTTGCAATGAGCAGTTCTTC. This translates into CADGGVCNEQFF.

The chain employs TRBV5-1 and TRBJ1-4; 8 bases line up with TRBD1. The CDR3 length is 14 residues. The J segment lost 8 bases and the V segment lost 4 bases, leaving 7 bases of the junction unmatched. Per the germline V gene, CDR1 is SGHRS and CDR2 is YFSETQ. The CDR3 DNA reads TGCGCCAGCAGCCTGACAGGGGTAGGAGAAAAACTGTTTTTT. It codes for CASSLTGVGEKLFF. The entire variable domain, with the rest obtained from reference TRBV5-1 and TRBJ1-4, is as follows: KAGVTQTPRYLIKTRGQQVTLSCSPISGHRSVSWYQQTPGQGLQFLFEYFSETQRNKGNFPGRFSGRQFSNSRSEMNVSTLELGDSALYLCASSLTGVGEKLFFGSGTQLSVL.

The chain employs TRBV2 and TRBJ1-2; tentative D call: TRBD1 (6 bases). Trimming left V 5 bases short and J 3 bases short, with 10 bases between. CDR3 length: 13 amino acids. The germline V gene encodes CDR1 SNHLY and CDR2 FYNNEI. CDR3 DNA: TGTGCCAGCAGTCACAGGGCGGACTATGGCTACACCTTC. It translates to CASSHRADYGYTF.

This rearrangement joins TRBV21-1 to TRBJ2-5; TRBD1, as called in the table, went unchecked against the DNA. TRBV21-1 is an annotated pseudogene. This CDR3 is 15 amino acids long. CDR3 nucleotide sequence: TGTGCCAGCAGCAAAGTGAGGGCAGGGGCAGAGACCCAGTACTTC. Protein product: CASSKVRAGAETQYF.

The V call is TRBV9, the J call TRBJ2-3; 11 bases fit TRBD1. CDR3 length: 16 amino acids. The V and J ends lost 4 bases and 5 bases, in that order; junction bases with no gene match: 9. The germline gives CDR1 SGDLS, CDR2 YYNGEE. The CDR3 DNA reads TGTGCCAGCAGCTCCGAGGGGACAGGGGGAGTAGATACGCAGTATTTT. The encoded protein is CASSSEGTGGVDTQYF.

The V call is TRBV4-1, the J call TRBJ2-1; the D is unclear. The CDR3 covers 15 residues. The germline V and J ends were trimmed by 0 bases and 4 bases, with 10 bases remaining between them. Germline CDR1 MGHRA, CDR2 YSYEKL. The CDR3 spells CASSQDPASYNEQFF. The DNA of the CDR3 is TGCGCCAGCAGCCAAGATCCCGCTAGTTACAATGAGCAGTTCTTC.